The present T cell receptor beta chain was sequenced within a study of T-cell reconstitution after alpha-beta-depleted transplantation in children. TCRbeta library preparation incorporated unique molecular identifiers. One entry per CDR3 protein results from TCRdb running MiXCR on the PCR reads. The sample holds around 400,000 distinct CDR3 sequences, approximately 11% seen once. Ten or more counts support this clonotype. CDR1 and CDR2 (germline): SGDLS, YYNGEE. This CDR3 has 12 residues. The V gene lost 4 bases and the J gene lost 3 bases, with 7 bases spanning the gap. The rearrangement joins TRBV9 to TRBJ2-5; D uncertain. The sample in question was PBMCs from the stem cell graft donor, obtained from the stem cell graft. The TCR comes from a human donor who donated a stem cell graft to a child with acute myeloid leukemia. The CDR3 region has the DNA TGTGCCAGCAGCCGGACGGAAGAGACCCAGTACTTC. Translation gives CASSRTEETQYF.